These 5 T cell receptor beta chains share one sample of origin, sequenced in a study of blood T cells in healthy people across ages (dated by TCRdb to about 2015). Receptor amplification or capture employed 5' RACE. This sample was sequenced with an Illumina HiSeq 2500. A second PCR of about 6 to 11 cycles was performed with a sample-barcoded 5' primer and a J-beta primer mix. TCRdb cleaned the public reads at Q25 with fastp, built clones with MiXCR and kept in-frame beta chains. CDR3 protein sequences are deduplicated, and each keeps its most common genes and DNA. This sample lists 1.5 million to 2 million distinct CDR3 sequences; roughly a third were detected once. About 11% of the sample rests with the top ten. The sequenced sample consisted of blood. All receptors come from a woman in her 30s in good health.

This clonotype was observed a few times. The J gene is TRBJ1-2, the V gene TRBV21-1; whether TRBD1, the table's D call, matches the DNA was not checked. TRBV21-1 is a pseudogene. This CDR3 has 17 amino acids. The CDR3 nucleotides are TGTGCCAGCAGCAAAGCGCTCGAAGACAGGGAAGCCTATGGCTACACCTTC. Translating it yields CASSKALEDREAYGYTF.

Turning to this clonotype: This sequence may be a read error, since a much larger clone differs from it by one base. This rearrangement joins TRBV10-3 to TRBJ2-7; 9 nucleotides match TRBD1. The CDR3 length is 16 residues. V lost 4 bases, J lost 3 bases, and 10 bases stayed unmatched. Looked up from germline, CDR1 is ENHRY and CDR2 is SYGVKD. As DNA, the CDR3 is TGTGCCATCAGTGGGACGAGCGGGGACAGGGACTACGAGCAGTACTTC. Translating gives CAISGTSGDRDYEQYF.

Regarding this clonotype: This may come from a read error, since a much larger clone is one base off. This chain connects TRBV3-1 to TRBJ2-5; 11 nucleotides match TRBD2. Losses at the gene ends were 4 bases for V and 9 bases for J; bases not matched to a gene: 10. This CDR3 is built from 15 residues. Per germline, CDR1 LGHDT and CDR2 YNNKEL (reference sequence). The CDR3 bases are TGTGCCAGCAGCCCTTCACTAGCGGGAGATGCGGCCCAGTACTTC. Translated: CASSPSLAGDAAQYF.

The chain employs TRBV10-3 and TRBJ2-1; TRBD2 agrees at 10 bases. The CDR3 contains 19 residues. V trimming: 6 bases; J trimming: 5 bases; junction bases outside the gene matches: 19. Germline lookup yields CDR1 ENHRY and CDR2 SYGVKD. This CDR3 is CAISPPSGWSGRVNNEQFF. The DNA for the CDR3 is TGTGCCATCAGCCCTCCGTCTGGGTGGAGCGGGAGGGTCAACAATGAGCAGTTCTTC.

On this clonotype: A much more abundant neighbour one base away suggests this may be a read error. The gene calls are TRBV29-1 and TRBJ2-3, with unresolved D. Germline V lookup: CDR1 SQVTM, CDR2 ANQGSEA. V was shortened by 3 bases and J by 6 bases, with 19 bases between the two germline ends. The CDR3 runs to 15 residues. CDR3 in amino acids: CSVESARALTDTQYF. The CDR3 nucleotides are TGCAGCGTTGAGAGTGCCCGCGCCTTGACGGATACGCAGTATTTT.